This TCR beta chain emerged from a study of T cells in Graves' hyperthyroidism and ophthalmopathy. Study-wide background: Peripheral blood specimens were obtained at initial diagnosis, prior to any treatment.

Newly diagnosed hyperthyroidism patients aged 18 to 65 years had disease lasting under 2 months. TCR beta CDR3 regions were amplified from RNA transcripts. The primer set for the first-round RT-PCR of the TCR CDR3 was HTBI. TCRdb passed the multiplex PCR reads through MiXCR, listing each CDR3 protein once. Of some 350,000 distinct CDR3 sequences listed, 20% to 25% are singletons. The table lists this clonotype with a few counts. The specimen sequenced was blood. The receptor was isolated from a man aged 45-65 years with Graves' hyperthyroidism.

CDR3 in amino acids: CASSPVTGTRTYEQYF. As DNA, the CDR3 is TGCGCCAGCAGCCCAGTTACCGGGACTAGAACCTACGAGCAGTACTTC. V and J are TRBV5-1 and TRBJ2-7; 8 nucleotides line up with TRBD2. J gave up 2 bases and V 4 bases, and 11 bases lay outside the gene matches. Germline values: CDR1 SGHRS, CDR2 YFSETQ. This CDR3 spans 16 amino acids. Variable domain in full (rest from reference TRBV5-1 and TRBJ2-7): KAGVTQTPRYLIKTRGQQVTLSCSPISGHRSVSWYQQTPGQGLQFLFEYFSETQRNKGNFPGRFSGRQFSNSRSEMNVSTLELGDSALYLCASSPVTGTRTYEQYFGPGTRLTVT.